This T cell receptor beta chain was sequenced during a study of molecular identifiers for immune sequencing clone quantification. This clonotype was observed once. TCRdb processed the PCR reads anew with MiXCR; each CDR3 protein has one entry. In the table there are hundreds of thousands of distinct CDR3 sequences, less than 30% of which are singletons. CDR3 length: 8 amino acids. The sequenced sample consisted of naive CD8+ T cells from blood, with Jurkat cell RNA spiked in. Subset reported: FACS-sorted CD8+CD4-CCR7+CD45RA+ naive T cells. J is TRBJ2-7 and V is TRBV23-1, with 7 positions matching TRBD2. TRBV23-1 is assigned to the ORF class and has an uncertain function. The clonotype was recovered from a human donor in good health. Some libraries in this study had Jurkat cell RNA spiked in. CDR3 nucleotides: TGCGTCGGGGGGGAGCAGTACTTC. It specifies CVGGEQYF.